The 3 T cell receptor beta chains in this list originate from one sample, sequenced in a study of cytomegalovirus exposure and HLA in healthy donors. Primers: 60 Vbeta forward and 13 Jbeta reverse. Assay used: immunoSEQ multiplex PCR; TCRdb lists only in-frame clones, some missing. The repertoire includes around 280,000 clones, roughly 90% of them detected once, and less than 2.5% sits in the top ten. The sequencing sample was made of PBMCs. These TCRs come from a woman aged 18-30 years in good health and CMV-seronegative.

The chain combines TRBV12-5 with TRBJ2-7, with D possibly TRBD1 on 5 matching bases. This CDR3 spans 17 amino acids. Germline V gene data show CDR1 as LGHNT and CDR2 as FRNRAP. The germline V and J ends were trimmed by 0 bases and 1 base, with 16 bases remaining between them. The CDR3, as DNA: TGTGCTAGTGGTTTGGTAATAGTCCAGGGAATTTCCTACGAGCAGTACTTC. Its protein is CASGLVIVQGISYEQYF. Full variable domain (missing parts from reference TRBV12-5 and TRBJ2-7): DARVTQTPRHKVTEMGQEVTMRCQPILGHNTVFWYRQTMMQGLELLAYFRNRAPLDDSGMPKDRFSAEMPDATLATLKIQPSEPRDSAVYFCASGLVIVQGISYEQYFGPGTRLTVT.

The gene calls are TRBV27 and TRBJ2-7; D is possibly TRBD1 (6 bases). Germline-derived CDR1 and CDR2 are MNHEY and SMNVEV (reference sequence). V lost 6 bases and J 4 bases, leaving 19 bases between the germline ends. The CDR3 spans 15 residues. The CDR3, as DNA: TGTGCCAGCAGCCCAGGGGCCCTGAACGTTTACGAGCAGTACTTC. Translated, it gives CASSPGALNVYEQYF.

The chain combines TRBV14 with TRBJ1-2; D is uncertain. The CDR3 length is 14 residues. The V gene's germline CDR1 is SGHDN and CDR2 FVKESK. V lost 1 base and J lost 2, with 8 bases in between. In DNA, the CDR3 is TGTGCCAGCAGCCAAGTTGGGCCAAACTATGGCTACACCTTC. It yields the protein CASSQVGPNYGYTF.